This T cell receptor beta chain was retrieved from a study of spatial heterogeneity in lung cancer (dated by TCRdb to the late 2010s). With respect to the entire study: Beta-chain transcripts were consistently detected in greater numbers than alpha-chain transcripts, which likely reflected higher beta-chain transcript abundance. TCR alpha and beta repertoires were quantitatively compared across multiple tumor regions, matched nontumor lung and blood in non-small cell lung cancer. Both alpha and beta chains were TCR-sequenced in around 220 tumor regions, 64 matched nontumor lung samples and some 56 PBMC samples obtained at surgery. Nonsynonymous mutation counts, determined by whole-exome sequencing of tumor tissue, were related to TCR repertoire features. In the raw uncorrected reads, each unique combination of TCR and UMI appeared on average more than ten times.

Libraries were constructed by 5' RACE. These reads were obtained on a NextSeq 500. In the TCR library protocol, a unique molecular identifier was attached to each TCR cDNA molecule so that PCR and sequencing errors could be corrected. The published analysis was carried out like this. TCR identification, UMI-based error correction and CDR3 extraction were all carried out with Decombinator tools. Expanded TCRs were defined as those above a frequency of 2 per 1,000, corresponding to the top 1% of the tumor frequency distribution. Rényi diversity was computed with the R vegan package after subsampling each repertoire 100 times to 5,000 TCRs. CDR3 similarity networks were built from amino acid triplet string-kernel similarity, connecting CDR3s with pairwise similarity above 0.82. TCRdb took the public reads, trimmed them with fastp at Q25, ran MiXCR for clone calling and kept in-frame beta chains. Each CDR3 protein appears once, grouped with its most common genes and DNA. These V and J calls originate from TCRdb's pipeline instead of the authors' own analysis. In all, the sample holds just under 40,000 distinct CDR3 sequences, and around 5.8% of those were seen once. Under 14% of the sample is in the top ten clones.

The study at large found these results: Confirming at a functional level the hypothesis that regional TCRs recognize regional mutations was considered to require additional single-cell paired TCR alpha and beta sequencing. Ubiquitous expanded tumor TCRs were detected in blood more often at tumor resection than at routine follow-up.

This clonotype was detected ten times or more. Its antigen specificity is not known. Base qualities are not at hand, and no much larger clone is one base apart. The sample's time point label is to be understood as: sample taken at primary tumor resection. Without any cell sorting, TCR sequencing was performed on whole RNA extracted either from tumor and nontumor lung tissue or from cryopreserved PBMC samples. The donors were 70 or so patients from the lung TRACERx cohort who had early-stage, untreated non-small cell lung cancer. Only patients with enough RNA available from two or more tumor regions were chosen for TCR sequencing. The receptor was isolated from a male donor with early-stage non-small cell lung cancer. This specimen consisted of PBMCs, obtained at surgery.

The nucleotides are TGTGCCAGCTCACCGGAGGGGTCTCTTGGCTACACCTTC. The encoded protein is CASSPEGSLGYTF. Rearrangement joined TRBV18 to TRBJ1-2; the D gene is possibly TRBD1, with 5 bases matching. From the cysteine up to the phenylalanine, the CDR3 has a length of 13 residues. Only the CDR3 DNA stays, 39 bases, in frame from base 1. V drops 3 bases and J drops 7 bases, leaving 12 bases in between. The CDR1 and CDR2 encoded by the germline V gene are KGHSH and LQKENI.